This record looks at one T cell receptor beta chain sequence and its context. The antigen is not known. The V gene lost 5 bases and the J gene lost 4 bases, with 15 bases spanning the gap. The CDR3 contains 15 residues. The germline V gene encodes CDR1 SGHDT and CDR2 YYEEEE. The PCR employed 60 Vbeta primers together with 13 Jbeta primers. Assay used: immunoSEQ multiplex PCR; TCRdb lists only in-frame clones, some missing. The sample lists about 180,000 clones, more than 60% occurring once. The sample originates from a study of cytomegalovirus exposure and HLA in healthy donors. General study points: Later analysis indicated greater clonal expansion among HLA-associated TCR beta chains than among equally common other chains.

The V gene is TRBV5-6, the J gene TRBJ1-4, with D maybe TRBD1 (5 bases). The specimen was PBMCs. The clonotype originates from a man younger than 35 in good health and CMV-seronegative. The CDR3 nucleotides read TGTGCCAGCAGTTACCCGGGACTCCTTAATGAAAAACTGTTTTTT. Its translation is CASSYPGLLNEKLFF. Full variable domain (outside the CDR3, taken from reference TRBV5-6 and TRBJ1-4): DAGVTQSPTHLIKTRGQQVTLRCSPKSGHDTVSWYQQALGQGPQFIFQYYEEEERQRGNFPDRFSGHQFPNYSSELNVNALLLGDSALYLCASSYPGLLNEKLFFGSGTQLSVL.